The entry that follows covers one TCR beta chain sequence. What it binds is unknown. One end of the junction varies from germline; a read error may be responsible. The source of the sample is a study of type 1 regulatory T cells. Overall study: An in vitro protocol generated T-allo10, a Tr1-enriched, alloantigen-specific CD4 T cell product.

Germline CDR1 reads SGHTA; CDR2 reads FQGNSA. The CDR3 is made up of 20 amino acids. TCRdb recomputed calls from the reads with MiXCR, one row per CDR3 protein. The sample lists 63,000 or so distinct CDR3 sequences, more than 45% occurring once. This receptor was taken from a human donor in good health. Input material: cultured non-Tr1 T cells, either the whole culture or a sorted T cell fraction (not recorded which). This chain connects TRBV7-2 to TRBJ2-2; the match to TRBD2 covers 10 bases. The CDR3 region has the DNA TGTGCTAGCACCCTCATGCTAGGGAAGCGGGGGGGCCGAAGTGCCGGGGAGCTGTTTTTT. Translating it yields CASTLMLGKRGGRSAGELFF.